The 6 T cell receptor beta chains below come from one sample, sequenced in a study of T cell repertoires in urothelial bladder cancer. Method: immunoSEQ multiplex PCR; TCRdb's copy keeps in-frame clones and lacks some. The sample yields fewer than 8,500 clones, 70% to 80% seen once. The sequenced material came from tumor-infiltrating cells from bladder cancer. The receptors were sampled from a human donor with urothelial carcinoma.

The chain uses TRBV4-1 and TRBJ2-6, with D unresolved. The CDR3 is 16 amino acids. Trimming stripped 2 bases from V and 1 base from J, with 9 bases between. Per the germline V gene, CDR1 is MGHRA and CDR2 is YSYEKL. CDR3 DNA: TGCGCCAGCAGCCAATTCGGGCGGTCTGGGGCCAACGTCCTGACTTTC. Translation gives CASSQFGRSGANVLTF.

This chain uses TRBV5-1 with TRBJ2-2; 9 nucleotides agree with TRBD1. The CDR3 totals 15 residues. J was trimmed by 6 bases and V by 3 bases; bases with no gene match: 6. CDR1 and CDR2 (germline): SGHRS, YFSETQ. The CDR3 sequence: CASSWGDRESGELFF. The CDR3 region has the DNA TGCGCCAGCAGCTGGGGGGACAGGGAGTCCGGGGAGCTGTTTTTT.

The V gene is TRBV7-9, the J gene TRBJ2-3; 11 nucleotides agree with TRBD2. The CDR3 sequence is 18 residues long. Trimming cost V 9 bases and J 1 base; bases outside gene matches: 15. CDR1 is SEHNR, CDR2 FQNEAQ, per germline (reference sequence). Written as DNA, the CDR3 is TGTGCCAGTACAAGTCTAGCGGGGGGCCGCAGACGCACAGATACGCAGTATTTT. Protein: CASTSLAGGRRRTDTQYF. Full variable domain (rest looked up from reference TRBV7-9 and TRBJ2-3): DTGVSQNPRHKITKRGQNVTFRCDPISEHNRLYWYRQTLGQGPEFLTYFQNEAQLEKSRLLSDRFSAERPKGSFSTLEIQRTEQGDSAMYLCASTSLAGGRRRTDTQYFGPGTRLTVL.

The chain links TRBV11-2 to TRBJ2-5; maybe TRBD1 (5 bases). The V end lost 0 bases, the J end lost 5 bases, and 10 bases lay between the germline ends. The CDR3 contains 14 residues. Germline values: CDR1 SGHAT, CDR2 FQNNGV. CDR3 residues: CASSLDQGWETQYF. Written as DNA, the CDR3 is TGTGCCAGCAGCTTAGATCAGGGTTGGGAGACCCAGTACTTC. The complete variable domain, with remaining parts taken from reference TRBV11-2 and TRBJ2-5, reads EAGVAQSPRYKIIEKRQSVAFWCNPISGHATLYWYQQILGQGPKLLIQFQNNGVVDDSQLPKDRFSAERLKGVDSTLKIQPAKLEDSAVYLCASSLDQGWETQYFGPGTRLLVL.

V usage is TRBV2 and J usage is TRBJ2-7; unclear D gene. Trimming shortened V by 4 bases and J by 2 bases, and 15 bases separated the two germline ends. Germline CDR1 SNHLY, CDR2 FYNNEI. The CDR3 length is 15 residues. CDR3 loop: CASSGAVRSTYEQYF. CDR3 sequence (DNA): TGTGCCAGCAGTGGAGCAGTCCGATCCACCTACGAGCAGTACTTC.

The gene calls are TRBV4-1 and TRBJ2-2, with D perhaps matching TRBD2 (5 bases). CDR1 is MGHRA and CDR2 is YSYEKL in the germline V gene. The length of the CDR3 is 16 residues. Trimming removed 0 bases from V and 3 bases from J, with 11 bases in between. The CDR3 loop is CASSQDRGTDTGELFF. CDR3 in DNA: TGCGCCAGCAGCCAAGATCGGGGAACCGACACCGGGGAGCTGTTTTTT.